This passage covers 22 T cell receptor beta chains from one sample sequenced in a study of T-cell memory formation after mild COVID-19. TCRdb analysed the 5' RACE reads with MiXCR anew, one entry per CDR3 protein. Among about 320,000 distinct CDR3 sequences listed, roughly an eighth were seen once. The sequencing input was PBMCs or a T cell subset sorted from them (not recorded which). Source of these receptors: a man between 18 and 29 years old who had mild COVID-19 (a few samples of this study predate the infection). Cell type and time point are not known.

The chain recombines TRBV20-1 with TRBJ1-1; D remains unclear. CDR1 is DFQATT, CDR2 SNEGSKA, per germline (reference sequence). V lost 0 bases and J lost 7, with 9 bases in between. This CDR3 spans 12 amino acids. The CDR3 DNA follows: TGCAGTGCTAGAGATCTCAGGAGTGAAGCTTTCTTT. This codes for CSARDLRSEAFF.

The J gene is TRBJ2-1, the V gene TRBV2; TRBD1 might be the D (6 bases). V was clipped by 5 bases and J by 9 bases, with 20 bases between them. This CDR3 is 15 amino acids long. Germline values: CDR1 SNHLY, CDR2 FYNNEI. DNA for the CDR3: TGTGCCAGCAGTATCCCAGGGGTCGGTATAGTTGAGCAGTTCTTC. Protein: CASSIPGVGIVEQFF.

This clonotype came up many times. This chain uses TRBV7-9 with TRBJ2-5; TRBD1 might be the D (5 bases). Germline V gene data show CDR1 as SEHNR and CDR2 as FQNEAQ (reference sequence). This CDR3 contains 13 residues. Trimming pared 5 bases from V and 4 bases from J, leaving 11 bases between. The CDR3 DNA reads TGTGCCAGCAGCCTGAATACAGGAGAGACCCAGTACTTC. Its translation: CASSLNTGETQYF.

The sample holds many counts of this clonotype. The gene calls are TRBV5-1 and TRBJ2-5; 8 nucleotides agree with TRBD2. There are 15 residues in the CDR3. V trimming: 2 bases; J trimming: 3 bases; junction bases outside the gene matches: 6. From germline, CDR1 is SGHRS and CDR2 YFSETQ. The CDR3 region is CASSLFFSGEETQYF. The CDR3 nucleotides are TGCGCCAGCAGCTTATTTTTTAGCGGGGAAGAGACCCAGTACTTC.

This clonotype appeared a few times. The chain employs TRBV20-1 and TRBJ1-1, with TRBD1 as a possible D gene (5 bases). The CDR3 contains 13 residues. Trimming took 6 bases from V and 1 from J, leaving 12 bases between them. The V gene's germline CDR1 is DFQATT and CDR2 SNEGSKA (reference sequence). CDR3 DNA: TGCAGTGCCCCGAGAGGGGAGAACACTGAAGCTTTCTTT. Protein: CSAPRGENTEAFF.

This clonotype was counted between two and nine times. The chain uses TRBV4-3 and TRBJ2-1; D might be TRBD1 or TRBD2, each matching 6 bases. V shed 3 bases and J shed 2 bases, with 17 bases lying between them. Germline values: CDR1 LGHNA, CDR2 YSLEER. The CDR3 consists of 17 residues. The CDR3 region has the DNA TGCGCCAGCAGCCAGTGGCCTAGGGGGGATACCTACAATGAGCAGTTCTTC. Translating it yields CASSQWPRGDTYNEQFF.

In its sample, this clonotype was seen a few times. This chain links TRBV19 with TRBJ2-3, with D tentatively TRBD1 or TRBD2 (5 bases each). Trimming took 3 bases from V and 5 from J, leaving 9 bases between them. This CDR3 is 13 amino acids long. Per germline, CDR1 LNHDA and CDR2 SQIVND (reference sequence). CDR3 amino acids: CASSIPGRDTQYF. The CDR3 nucleotides are TGTGCCAGTAGTATTCCAGGGAGAGATACGCAGTATTTT.

This clonotype was recorded a few times. This chain links TRBV29-1 with TRBJ2-3, with TRBD2 matching over 8 bases. The ends lost 4 bases at V and 2 bases at J; junction bases unmatched: 8. Germline V CDR1 and CDR2: SQVTM, ANQGSEA. CDR3 length equals 15 residues. CDR3 amino acids: CSVVGRGAYTDTQYF. The CDR3 coding sequence is TGCAGCGTTGTTGGGCGGGGGGCCTACACAGATACGCAGTATTTT.

This clonotype was picked up a small number of times. V gene TRBV30 combines with J gene TRBJ2-7; D is perhaps TRBD2 (7 bases). Germline V gene lookup returns CDR1 GTSNPN and CDR2 SVGIG (reference sequence). This CDR3 region has 12 residues. With 2 bases removed from V and 7 bases from J, the gap between germline ends came to 12 bases. The CDR3 spells CAWSWGGLEQYF. As DNA, the CDR3 is TGTGCCTGGAGTTGGGGGGGGCTTGAGCAGTACTTC.

This clonotype was observed a handful of times. V is TRBV27 and J is TRBJ2-7; TRBD1 matches at 8 bases. Per germline, CDR1 MNHEY and CDR2 SMNVEV (reference sequence). The CDR3 length is 11 residues. Here the CDR3 reads CATGDSYEQYF. DNA of the CDR3: TGTGCGACAGGGGACTCCTACGAGCAGTACTTC.

V is TRBV5-1 and J is TRBJ2-7, with 11 positions matching TRBD1. Germline assignment: CDR1 SGHRS and CDR2 YFSETQ. The V segment lost 4 bases and the J segment 6 bases; nucleotides outside the gene matches: 9. This CDR3 has 15 amino acids. For the CDR3, the DNA is TGCGCCAGCAGCCTGCAGGACAGGGGGCAAAGCGAGCAGTACTTC. Encoded protein: CASSLQDRGQSEQYF.

At least ten counts were recorded for this clonotype. Compared with germline, one end of the junction differs, possibly owing to a read error. The chain recombines TRBV5-1 with TRBJ2-1, with D possibly matching TRBD2 (7 bases). Germline V gives CDR1 SGHRS, CDR2 YFSETQ. This CDR3 spans 15 amino acids. As DNA, the CDR3 is TGTGCCAGCAGCTTAGGCGGGGGCTCATACAATGAGCAGTTCTTC. It is translated as CASSLGGGSYNEQFF.

This chain links TRBV6-5 with TRBJ2-7; D possibly corresponds to TRBD2 (6 bases). Germline CDR1 reads MNHEY; CDR2 reads SVGAGI. The CDR3 covers 18 residues. V lost 0 bases, J lost 1 base, and 19 bases lay in between. CDR3 nucleotides: TGTGCCAGCAGTTACTCGACTCCCCACGGCGGGGTTTCCTACGAGCAGTACTTC. Translated, it gives CASSYSTPHGGVSYEQYF.

In this sample, this clonotype turned up a few times. The rearrangement uses TRBV6-4 and TRBJ2-7; D is undetermined. Germline V lookup: CDR1 MRHNA, CDR2 SNTAGT. V lost 6 bases and J lost 2, with 11 bases in between. The CDR3 runs to 13 residues. The CDR3: CASSKHDPYEQYF. CDR3 DNA: TGTGCCAGCAGCAAACATGACCCCTACGAGCAGTACTTC.

For the CDR3, the DNA is TGTGCCAGCAGCGAAGGTCCCGCCATGGGAGGGGGCTACACCTTC. Residues: CASSEGPAMGGGYTF. This sequence joins TRBV5-6 and TRBJ1-2; no reliable D call. CDR1 is SGHDT and CDR2 is YYEEEE in the germline V gene. Between the trimmed V and J ends, which lost 4 bases and 8 bases, there was a span of 21 bases. CDR3 length equals 15 residues.

The sample holds many counts of this clonotype. V gene TRBV7-2 combines with J gene TRBJ2-6, with TRBD2 matching over 10 bases. The junction had 6 bases not matched to a gene; V was cut back by 4 bases and J by 0 bases. CDR3 length: 18 residues. The V gene's germline CDR1 is SGHTA and CDR2 FQGNSA. The CDR3 protein is CASSSHSGGSSGANVLTF. CDR3 nucleotide sequence: TGTGCCAGCAGCTCCCATAGCGGGGGGAGCTCTGGGGCCAACGTCCTGACTTTC.

This clonotype turned up a few times. DNA for the CDR3: TGTGCCAGCAGCACAGGGGTAGTAACCTATGGCTACACCTTC. Translating it yields CASSTGVVTYGYTF. V is TRBV12-3 or TRBV12-4 and J is TRBJ1-2, with 7 bases that match TRBD1. The V segment lost 6 bases and the J segment 4 bases; nucleotides outside the gene matches: 8. The CDR3 length is 14 residues.

This clonotype turned up a few times. CDR3 loop: CASSYADSSNTGELFF. DNA of the CDR3: TGTGCCAGCAGTTACGCGGACAGCTCGAACACCGGGGAGCTGTTTTTT. The chain couples TRBV6-2 or TRBV6-3 to TRBJ2-2, with D perhaps TRBD1 (6 bases). CDR1 MNHEY and CDR2 SVGEGT come from the germline V gene. V was trimmed by 2 bases and J by 0 bases, leaving 10 bases between them. This CDR3 contains 16 residues.

The chain couples TRBV12-3 or TRBV12-4 to TRBJ1-4; a possible D gene is TRBD1 (5 bases). This CDR3 is 14 amino acids long. V was shortened by 6 bases and J by 5 bases, with 13 bases between the two germline ends. This chain's CDR3 is CASSPTGGNEKLFF. The DNA of the CDR3 is TGTGCCAGCAGCCCGACGGGGGGGAATGAAAAACTGTTTTTT.

The chain uses TRBV10-2 and TRBJ1-4; D ambiguous. With 7 bases removed from V and 15 bases from J, the gap between germline ends came to 15 bases. Germline-derived CDR1 and CDR2 are WSHSY and SAAADI. The CDR3 covers 11 residues. The chain's CDR3 is CASTDRRSLFF. The CDR3 DNA reads as TGCGCCAGCACCGACCGCCGGTCGTTGTTTTTT.

As for this clonotype: A much larger clone lies one base from this, so it may be a read error. The rearrangement joins TRBV3-1 to TRBJ2-2; D is undetermined. V was pared by 6 bases and J by 4 bases, with 3 bases between. The V gene's germline CDR1 is LGHDT and CDR2 YNNKEL (reference sequence). The CDR3 has 11 amino acids. The CDR3 DNA is TGTGCCAGCAGGCTCACCGGGGAGCTGTTTTTT. It yields the protein CASRLTGELFF.

This clonotype was counted a few times. The CDR3 bases are TGTGCCAGCAGCTTTCGGGGACAGGGAAGGACCGGGGAGCTGTTTTTT. Its protein product is CASSFRGQGRTGELFF. The chain carries TRBV7-9 and TRBJ2-2; 9 bases are a match to TRBD1. Germline V lookup: CDR1 SEHNR, CDR2 FQNEAQ (reference sequence). The CDR3 contains 16 residues. V gave up 3 bases and J gave up 5 bases; unmatched junction bases: 7.